This T cell receptor (beta chain) was recorded in a study of a mutant IDH1 vaccine in newly diagnosed glioma. Looking at the study overall: Treated individuals were about 62% male and roughly 40% female, averaging 40.4 years of age. Previous care, which was radiotherapy, temozolomide, or both, most often involved both.

Specified time point: baseline, week 1 (first vaccination visit). Treatment described: pre-vaccination baseline after standard-of-care therapy. Profiling relied on immunoSEQ multiplex PCR, and the TCRdb table lists in-frame clones only, not all of them. The sample records around 100,000 clones, around 80% being singletons. The clonotype was recovered from a man aged 35 to 55 with glioma. Some clones in this sample may be carry-over from other donors' samples. This sample comprised PBMCs, obtained from a glioma patient treated with radiotherapy, temozolomide or both.

CDR3: CASSGRLEQYF. The CDR3 DNA follows: TGTGCCAGCAGTGGACGTTTGGAGCAGTACTTC. This sequence joins TRBV6-1 and TRBJ2-7, with D unresolved. The ends were cut back, 4 bases at V and 7 bases at J, with 8 bases in the middle. Germline assignment: CDR1 MNHNS and CDR2 SASEGT. This CDR3 has 11 residues.